Shown below are 13 T cell receptor beta chains from a single sample sequenced in a study of cytomegalovirus exposure and HLA in healthy donors. PCR amplification relied on 60 Vbeta primers (plus 13 Jbeta primers). The table came from immunoSEQ multiplex PCR; TCRdb's copy has only in-frame clones and leaves some out. The data contain approximately 150,000 clones, about 64% of them singletons. The sequencing input was PBMCs. Receptor source: a man in his 60s in good health and CMV-seronegative.

The J gene is TRBJ1-1, the V gene TRBV30; D possibly corresponds to TRBD1 (5 bases). This CDR3 contains 13 residues. V was shortened by 0 bases and J by 4 bases, with 9 bases between the two germline ends. The V gene's germline CDR1 is GTSNPN and CDR2 SVGIG (reference sequence). In DNA form, the CDR3 reads TGTGCCTGGAGTGTATCAGGGCCCACTGAAGCTTTCTTT. This sequence encodes CAWSVSGPTEAFF.

The chain couples TRBV7-8 to TRBJ2-1; 10 nucleotides agree with TRBD2. Germline-derived CDR1 and CDR2 are SGHVS and FQNEAQ. CDR3 size: 15 residues. V was clipped by 1 base and J by 5 bases; unmatched bases: 2. CDR3 sequence reads: CASSLEAGGHNEQFF. CDR3 DNA sequence: TGTGCCAGCAGCTTAGAAGCGGGAGGGCACAATGAGCAGTTCTTC.

There are a few counts of this clone. The V and J genes are TRBV6-5 and TRBJ2-7, with TRBD1 identical over 9 bases. Per germline, CDR1 MNHEY and CDR2 SVGAGI. CDR3 size: 15 residues. V gave up 4 bases and J gave up 3 bases; unmatched junction bases: 7. The DNA of the CDR3 is TGTGCCAGCAGTTTGAGGGGACAGGGCAACTACGAGCAGTACTTC. It translates to CASSLRGQGNYEQYF.

This rearrangement joins TRBV6-5 to TRBJ1-5; 8 bases agree with TRBD1. This CDR3 is 15 amino acids long. The junction had 9 bases not matched to a gene; V was cut back by 6 bases and J by 5 bases. Germline values: CDR1 MNHEY, CDR2 SVGAGI. In nucleotides, the CDR3 is TGTGCCAGCAGCTTCGCGACAGGGGTGGATCAGCCCCAGCATTTT. Translation: CASSFATGVDQPQHF.

V usage is TRBV4-2 and J usage is TRBJ1-1, with TRBD1 matching over 9 bases. With 4 bases clipped from V and 10 bases from J, the junction kept 13 bases outside the gene matches. This CDR3 is 15 amino acids long. Looked up from germline, CDR1 is LGHNA and CDR2 is YNFKEQ. CDR3 sequence: CASSLQTGTGKIAFF. The DNA of the CDR3 is TGTGCCAGCAGCCTCCAAACCGGGACAGGGAAGATAGCTTTCTTT.

The rearrangement uses TRBV6-1 and TRBJ1-1, with 7 positions matching TRBD1. Germline trimming cut 8 bases from V and 0 bases from J; bases unmatched to any gene: 6. The CDR3 has 14 amino acids. CDR1 is MNHNS and CDR2 is SASEGT in the germline V gene. CDR3 coding DNA: TGTGCCAGCGGCAGAGGGGGCTTGAACACTGAAGCTTTCTTT. Its protein product is CASGRGGLNTEAFF.

This clone was seen a handful of times. J is TRBJ1-6 and V is TRBV13; TRBD1 matches at 7 bases. There are 16 residues in the CDR3. The germline gives CDR1 PRHDT, CDR2 FYEKMQ (reference sequence). V shed 0 bases and J 7 bases; nucleotides not matched to a gene: 6. The CDR3 DNA sequence: TGTGCCAGCAGCTTAGGGCAGGGGGATAACAATTCACCCCTCCACTTT. Protein product: CASSLGQGDNNSPLHF.

V usage is TRBV5-8 and J usage is TRBJ1-5; maybe TRBD1 (5 bases). The CDR3 runs 15 residues. V was clipped by 4 bases and J by 2 bases, with 13 bases between them. Germline V gene data show CDR1 as SGHTS and CDR2 as YDEGEE. The CDR3 sequence: CASSPQELGNQPQHF. CDR3 coding DNA: TGTGCCAGCAGCCCACAGGAGCTGGGCAATCAGCCCCAGCATTTT.

The chain uses TRBV9 and TRBJ2-7, with D unclear. The V end was cut by 3 bases, the J end by 0 bases, with 4 bases between. Per germline, CDR1 SGDLS and CDR2 YYNGEE. CDR3 length: 12 amino acids. This CDR3 is CASSGSSYEQYF. CDR3 DNA: TGTGCCAGCAGCGGGAGCTCCTACGAGCAGTACTTC.

This sequence joins TRBV9 and TRBJ2-1; weak D call: TRBD1 (5 bases). The V end lost 3 bases, the J end lost 5 bases, and 9 bases lay between the germline ends. The CDR3 consists of 13 residues. Germline V lookup: CDR1 SGDLS, CDR2 YYNGEE. CDR3 region: CASSGRGNNEQFF. The CDR3 DNA sequence: TGTGCCAGCAGCGGAAGGGGCAACAATGAGCAGTTCTTC.

This chain links TRBV27 with TRBJ2-7; 9 bases are a match to TRBD1. From germline, CDR1 is MNHEY and CDR2 SMNVEV (reference sequence). Trimming at V came to 8 bases and at J to 11 bases, leaving 13 bases not matched to a gene. CDR3 length: 13 residues. This chain's CDR3 is CASSEDRGSWEYF. The CDR3, as DNA: TGTGCCAGCTCCGAGGACAGGGGCAGTTGGGAGTACTTC.

The genes are TRBV5-6 and TRBJ2-5, with 15 nucleotides matching TRBD2. Germline values: CDR1 SGHDT, CDR2 YYEEEE. The J segment lost 5 bases and the V segment lost 2 bases, leaving 4 bases of the junction unmatched. This CDR3 is 16 amino acids long. The CDR3 sequence is CASSLPGLAGGETQYF. DNA for the CDR3: TGTGCCAGCAGCTTACCTGGACTAGCGGGAGGGGAGACCCAGTACTTC. Filled out from reference TRBV5-6 and TRBJ2-5, the complete variable domain reads DAGVTQSPTHLIKTRGQQVTLRCSPKSGHDTVSWYQQALGQGPQFIFQYYEEEERQRGNFPDRFSGHQFPNYSSELNVNALLLGDSALYLCASSLPGLAGGETQYFGPGTRLLVL.

The chain couples TRBV7-9 to TRBJ2-3, with a possible D match to TRBD2 (6 bases). Germline loops: CDR1 SEHNR, CDR2 FQNEAQ (reference sequence). Trimming took 5 bases from V and 8 from J, leaving 20 bases between them. This CDR3 contains 15 residues. CDR3 in DNA: TGTGCCAGCAGCCCCAGGTCGGGGGAGGAGGGTACGCAGTATTTT. This translates into CASSPRSGEEGTQYF. Variable domain in full (rest from reference TRBV7-9 and TRBJ2-3): DTGVSQNPRHKITKRGQNVTFRCDPISEHNRLYWYRQTLGQGPEFLTYFQNEAQLEKSRLLSDRFSAERPKGSFSTLEIQRTEQGDSAMYLCASSPRSGEEGTQYFGPGTRLTVL.